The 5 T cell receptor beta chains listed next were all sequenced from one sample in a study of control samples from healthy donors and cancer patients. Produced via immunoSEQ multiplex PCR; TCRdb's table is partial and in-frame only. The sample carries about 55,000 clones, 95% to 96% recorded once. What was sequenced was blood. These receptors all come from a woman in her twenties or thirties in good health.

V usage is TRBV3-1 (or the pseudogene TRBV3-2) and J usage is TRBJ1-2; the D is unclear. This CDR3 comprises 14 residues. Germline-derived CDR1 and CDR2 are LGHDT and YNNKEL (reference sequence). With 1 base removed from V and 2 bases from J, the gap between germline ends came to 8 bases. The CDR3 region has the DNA TGTGCCAGCAGCCAAGGGTCCAGGAACTATGGCTACACCTTC. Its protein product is CASSQGSRNYGYTF.

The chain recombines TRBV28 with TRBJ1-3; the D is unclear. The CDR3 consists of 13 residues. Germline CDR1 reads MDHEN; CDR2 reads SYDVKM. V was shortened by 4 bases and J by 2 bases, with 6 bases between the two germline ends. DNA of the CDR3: TGTGCCAGCAGTTCAGTACCTGGAAACACCATATATTTT. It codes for CASSSVPGNTIYF.

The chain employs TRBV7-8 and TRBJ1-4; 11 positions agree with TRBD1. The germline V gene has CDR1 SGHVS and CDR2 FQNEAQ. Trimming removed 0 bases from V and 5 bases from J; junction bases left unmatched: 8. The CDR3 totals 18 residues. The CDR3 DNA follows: TGTGCCAGCAGCTTAGCGCGGGGACAGGGGGTACCAAATGAAAAACTGTTTTTT. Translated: CASSLARGQGVPNEKLFF.

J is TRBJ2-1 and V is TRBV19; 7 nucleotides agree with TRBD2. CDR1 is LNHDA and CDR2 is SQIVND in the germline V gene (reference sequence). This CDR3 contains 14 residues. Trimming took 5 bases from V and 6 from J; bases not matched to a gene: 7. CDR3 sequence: CASSEAGSANEQFF. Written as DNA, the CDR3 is TGTGCCAGTAGTGAAGCGGGGAGTGCCAATGAGCAGTTCTTC.

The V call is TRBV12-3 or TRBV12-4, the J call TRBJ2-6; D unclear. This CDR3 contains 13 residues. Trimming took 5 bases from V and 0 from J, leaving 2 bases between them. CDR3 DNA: TGTGCCAGCAGTGTCTCTGGGGCCAACGTCCTGACTTTC. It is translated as CASSVSGANVLTF.